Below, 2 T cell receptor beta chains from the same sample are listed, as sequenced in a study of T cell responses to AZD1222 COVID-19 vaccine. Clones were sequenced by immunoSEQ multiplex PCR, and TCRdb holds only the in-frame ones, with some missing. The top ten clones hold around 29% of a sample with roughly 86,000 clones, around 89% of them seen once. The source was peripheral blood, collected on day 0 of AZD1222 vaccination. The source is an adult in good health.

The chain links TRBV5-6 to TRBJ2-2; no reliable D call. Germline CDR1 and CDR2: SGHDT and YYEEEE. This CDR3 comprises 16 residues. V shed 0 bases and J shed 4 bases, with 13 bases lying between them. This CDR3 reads CASSLVGKKSTGELFF. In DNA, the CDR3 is TGTGCCAGCAGCTTGGTAGGGAAAAAATCCACCGGGGAGCTGTTTTTT.

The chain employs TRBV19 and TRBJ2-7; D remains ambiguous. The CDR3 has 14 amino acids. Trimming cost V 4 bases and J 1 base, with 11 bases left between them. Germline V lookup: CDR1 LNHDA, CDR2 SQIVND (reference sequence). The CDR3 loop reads CASSTGPGSYEQYF. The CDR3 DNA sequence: TGTGCCAGTAGTACGGGCCCCGGATCCTACGAGCAGTACTTC.